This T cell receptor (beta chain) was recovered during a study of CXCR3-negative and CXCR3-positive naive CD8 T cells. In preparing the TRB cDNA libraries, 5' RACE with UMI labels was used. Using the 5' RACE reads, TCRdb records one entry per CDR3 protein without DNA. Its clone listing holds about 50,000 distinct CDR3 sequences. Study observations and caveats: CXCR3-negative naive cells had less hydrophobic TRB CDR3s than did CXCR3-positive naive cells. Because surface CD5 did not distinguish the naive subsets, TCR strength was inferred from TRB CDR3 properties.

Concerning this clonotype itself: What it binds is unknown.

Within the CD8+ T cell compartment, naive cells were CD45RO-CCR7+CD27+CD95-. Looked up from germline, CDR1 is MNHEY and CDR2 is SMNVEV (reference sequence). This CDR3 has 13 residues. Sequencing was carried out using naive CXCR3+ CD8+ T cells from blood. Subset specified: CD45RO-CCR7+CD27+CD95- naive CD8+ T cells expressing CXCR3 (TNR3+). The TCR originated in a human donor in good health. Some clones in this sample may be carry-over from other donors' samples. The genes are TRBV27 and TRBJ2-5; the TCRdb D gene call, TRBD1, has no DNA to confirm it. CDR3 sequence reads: CASSYGTKETQYF.